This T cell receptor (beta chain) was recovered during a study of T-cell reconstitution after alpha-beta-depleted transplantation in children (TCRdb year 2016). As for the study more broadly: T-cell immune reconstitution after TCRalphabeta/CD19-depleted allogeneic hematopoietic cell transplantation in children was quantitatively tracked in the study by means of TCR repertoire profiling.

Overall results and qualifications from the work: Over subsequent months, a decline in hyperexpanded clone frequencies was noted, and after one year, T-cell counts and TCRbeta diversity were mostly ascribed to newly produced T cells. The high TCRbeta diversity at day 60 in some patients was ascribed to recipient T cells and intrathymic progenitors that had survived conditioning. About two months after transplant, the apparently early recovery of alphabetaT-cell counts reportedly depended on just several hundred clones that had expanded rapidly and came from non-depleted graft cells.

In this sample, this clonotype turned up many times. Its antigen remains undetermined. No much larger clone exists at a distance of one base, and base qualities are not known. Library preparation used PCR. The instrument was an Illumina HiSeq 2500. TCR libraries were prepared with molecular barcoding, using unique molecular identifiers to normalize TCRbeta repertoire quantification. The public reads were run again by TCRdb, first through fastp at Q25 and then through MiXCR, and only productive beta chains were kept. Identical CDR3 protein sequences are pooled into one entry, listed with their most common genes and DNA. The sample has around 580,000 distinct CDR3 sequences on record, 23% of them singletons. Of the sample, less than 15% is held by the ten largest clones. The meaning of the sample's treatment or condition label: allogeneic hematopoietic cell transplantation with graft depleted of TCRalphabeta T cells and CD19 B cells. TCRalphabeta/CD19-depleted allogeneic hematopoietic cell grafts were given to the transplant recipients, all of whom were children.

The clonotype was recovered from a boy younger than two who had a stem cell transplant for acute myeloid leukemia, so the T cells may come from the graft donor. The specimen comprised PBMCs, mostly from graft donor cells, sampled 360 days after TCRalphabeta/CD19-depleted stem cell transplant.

The nucleotide sequence reads as follows: TGTGCCAGCAGCCAAATTGGGACTAGCGGGTACAATGAGCAGTTCTTC. Translated, it gives CASSQIGTSGYNEQFF. Recombination linked TRBV4-2 to TRBJ2-1, with 12 bases matching TRBD2. Its CDR3 holds 16 amino acids, cysteine through phenylalanine. Solely the CDR3 DNA is kept, with 48 bases framed from the first base. Trimmed from V: 2 bases; trimmed from J: 4 bases; junction bases lacking a gene match: 3. CDR1 and CDR2 are drawn from the germline V gene: LGHNA, YNFKEQ.